The sequence of this T cell receptor beta chain was determined in a study of monozygotic twins with inflammatory bowel disease. Study-wide findings and caveats: Different subtypes (of T cells) could not be told apart from one another.

This CDR3 is 14 amino acids long. The V gene's germline CDR1 is MRHNA and CDR2 SNTAGT. On this clonotype: Its antigen is not identified.

One entry per CDR3 protein, without DNA, is what TCRdb gives after re-calling the 5' RACE reads. Across under 130,000 distinct CDR3 sequences, the top ten clones capture roughly 1.9% of the sample. The receptor was derived from a human donor with ulcerative colitis or Crohn's disease, or a healthy co-twin of an affected twin (not recorded which). The chain employs TRBV6-4 and TRBJ2-2; TCRdb names TRBD2, which stays unverified in the absence of DNA. Sequenced material: blood. The CDR3 protein is CASSERENTGELFF.